These 13 T cell receptor beta chains came from one sample sequenced in a study of blood T cell repertoires in COVID-19. The repertoire was sequenced with immunoSEQ multiplex PCR; TCRdb's copy has only in-frame clones and lacks some. The sample yields about 270,000 clones, about four fifths seen once. The sequencing sample was made of peripheral blood. The source of these receptors is a woman younger than 30 with acute or convalescent COVID-19.

The chain has TRBV29-1 and TRBJ1-2; D remains unclear. CDR1 and CDR2 (germline): SQVTM, ANQGSEA. V was pared by 2 bases and J by 6 bases, with 22 bases between. The CDR3 is 16 amino acids. In nucleotides, the CDR3 is TGCAGCGTTGAAACCCAGGCGTGGGTTCTTAATAATGGCTACACCTTC. Amino acid sequence: CSVETQAWVLNNGYTF.

CDR3 sequence reads: CASSYLAGNYGYTF. CDR3 coding DNA: TGTGCCAGCAGTTATTTGGCGGGGAACTATGGCTACACCTTC. V is TRBV6-2 or TRBV6-3 and J is TRBJ1-2; D is undetermined. The CDR3 is 14 amino acids. CDR1 is MNHEY and CDR2 is SVGEGT in the germline V gene. Between the trimmed V and J ends, which lost 3 bases and 2 bases, there was a span of 10 bases.

The chain combines TRBV10-2 with TRBJ1-1; D uncertain. The CDR3 extends over 11 amino acids. Germline V gene sequence: CDR1 WSHSY, CDR2 SAAADI. V was pared by 1 base and J by 7 bases, with 4 bases between. The CDR3 is CASSEFREAFF. The CDR3 nucleotides read TGCGCCAGCAGTGAGTTCCGTGAAGCTTTCTTT.

The chain couples TRBV21-1 to TRBJ2-1; TRBD2, as called in the table, went unchecked against the DNA. TRBV21-1 is a listed pseudogene. This CDR3 is 16 amino acids long. This CDR3 reads CASSKLAGEPWDEQFF. Written as DNA, the CDR3 is TGTGCCAGCAGCAAACTAGCGGGAGAACCCTGGGATGAGCAGTTCTTC.

This rearrangement joins TRBV30 to TRBJ1-5; a weak D match, TRBD1 (6 bases). Germline values: CDR1 GTSNPN, CDR2 SVGIG (reference sequence). Trimming pared 2 bases from V and 7 bases from J, leaving 12 bases between. This CDR3 has 13 amino acids. CDR3 bases: TGTGCCTGGAGTCGAACAGGGTTCCAGCCCCAGCATTTT. This gives the protein CAWSRTGFQPQHF.

The chain is built from TRBV29-1 and TRBJ1-1; no firm D call. With 1 base removed from V and 1 base from J, the gap between germline ends came to 13 bases. This CDR3 region has 15 residues. CDR1 is SQVTM, CDR2 ANQGSEA, per germline. The CDR3 coding sequence is TGCAGCGTTGAAGGGTCTGGGCGTAAGAACACTGAAGCTTTCTTT. Translated: CSVEGSGRKNTEAFF.

The chain recombines TRBV6-2 or TRBV6-3 with TRBJ1-2; 7 positions match TRBD1. Germline assignment: CDR1 MNHEY and CDR2 SVGEGT. The CDR3 extends over 17 amino acids. V dropped 4 bases and J dropped 2; count of bases not matched to a gene: 13. Written as DNA, the CDR3 is TGTGCCAGCAGTTCATTACCCGACAGGGCCGACAACTATGGCTACACCTTC. As protein: CASSSLPDRADNYGYTF.

The chain is built from TRBV5-1 and TRBJ1-1; TRBD1 agrees at 8 bases. CDR3 size: 16 residues. V gave up 4 bases and J gave up 0 bases; unmatched junction bases: 8. Germline V CDR1 and CDR2: SGHRS, YFSETQ. The CDR3: CASSPGSTGVNTEAFF. The CDR3 nucleotides read TGCGCCAGCAGCCCAGGATCGACAGGGGTGAACACTGAAGCTTTCTTT.

CDR3 residues: CASRRDTGSGELFF. CDR3 coding DNA: TGTGCCAGCAGACGCGATACAGGGTCCGGGGAGCTGTTTTTT. The chain recombines TRBV6-6 with TRBJ2-2; a possible D gene is TRBD1 (6 bases). V lost 6 bases and J 6 bases, leaving 14 bases between the germline ends. The length of the CDR3 is 14 residues. Germline assignment: CDR1 MNHNY and CDR2 SVGAGI (reference sequence).

The chain employs TRBV27 and TRBJ1-5, with TRBD1 as a possible D gene (5 bases). V was pared by 6 bases and J by 7 bases, with 10 bases between. CDR1 and CDR2 (germline): MNHEY, SMNVEV (reference sequence). The CDR3 is 12 residues long. The CDR3 nucleotides are TGTGCCAGCAGGGGGCTGGGGCAGCCCCAGCATTTT. Translating gives CASRGLGQPQHF.

The chain employs TRBV5-4 and TRBJ2-7, with 10 bases fitting TRBD2. Germline CDR1 reads SGHNT; CDR2 reads YYREEE (reference sequence). V was clipped by 0 bases and J by 5 bases; unmatched bases: 5. The CDR3 consists of 15 residues. This chain's CDR3 is CASSLVRAGGDEQYF. The CDR3 DNA sequence: TGTGCCAGCAGCTTGGTAAGAGCGGGAGGGGACGAGCAGTACTTC.

V and J are TRBV28 and TRBJ2-1; the D gene is possibly TRBD2 (6 bases). Germline V CDR1 and CDR2: MDHEN, SYDVKM. V was clipped by 6 bases and J by 4 bases, with 16 bases between them. The CDR3 consists of 15 residues. The DNA for the CDR3 is TGTGCCAGCAGCCGAGGGACTGTTTTATACAATGAGCAGTTCTTC. Its translation: CASSRGTVLYNEQFF.

The chain recombines TRBV11-3 with TRBJ2-1, with 9 bases matching TRBD2. Looked up from germline, CDR1 is SGHNT and CDR2 is YENEEA. The CDR3 spans 14 residues. After removal of 5 bases from V and 3 bases from J, the junction contained 2 bases not matched to a gene. The CDR3 region is CASSPSGNYNEQFF. The CDR3 nucleotides are TGTGCCAGCAGCCCTAGCGGGAACTACAATGAGCAGTTCTTC.